The entry below gives a single TCR beta chain sequence along with its context. The antigen is unknown. The data were taken from a study of PD-L1 blockade in urothelial cancer. Whole-study context: It was at 3 weeks (second dose) and 6 weeks after treatment start that blood was analyzed. T cell content in blood samples showed a median of about 140,000. Study findings and constraints: Better survival was forecast by a pretreatment blood TCR clonality below the median.

Produced via immunoSEQ multiplex PCR; TCRdb's table is partial and in-frame only. The sample contains 45,000 to 65,000 clones, approximately 84% of which appear only once. The diagnosis in patients was locally advanced or metastatic urothelial carcinoma. CDR3 length equals 11 residues. In germline, CDR1 is MNHNS, CDR2 SASEGT. V gave up 8 bases and J gave up 6 bases, with 11 bases separating them. The sample consisted of PBMCs, taken around atezolizumab (anti-PD-L1) treatment. The V gene is TRBV6-1, the J gene TRBJ2-7; D gene uncertain. The TCR originated in a man between 35 and 55 years old with urothelial cancer. The CDR3 region is CASSKLSEQYF. Here the CDR3 DNA reads TGTGCCAGCTCCAAGCTGTCCGAGCAGTACTTC.